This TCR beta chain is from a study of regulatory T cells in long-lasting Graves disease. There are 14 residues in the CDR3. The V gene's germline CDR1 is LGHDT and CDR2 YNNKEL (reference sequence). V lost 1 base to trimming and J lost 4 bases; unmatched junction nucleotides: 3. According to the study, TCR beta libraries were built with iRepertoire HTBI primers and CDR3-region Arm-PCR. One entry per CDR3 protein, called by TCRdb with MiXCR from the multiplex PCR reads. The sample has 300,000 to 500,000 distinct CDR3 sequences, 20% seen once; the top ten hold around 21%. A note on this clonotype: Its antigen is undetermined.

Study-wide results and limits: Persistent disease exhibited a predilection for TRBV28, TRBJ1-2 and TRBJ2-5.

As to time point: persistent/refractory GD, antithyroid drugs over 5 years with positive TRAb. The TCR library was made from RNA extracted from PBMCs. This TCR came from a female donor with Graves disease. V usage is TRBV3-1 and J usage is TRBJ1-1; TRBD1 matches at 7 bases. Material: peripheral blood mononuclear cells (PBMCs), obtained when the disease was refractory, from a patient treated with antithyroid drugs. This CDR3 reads CASSQVAGGTEAFF. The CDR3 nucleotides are TGTGCCAGCAGCCAAGTTGCAGGGGGCACTGAAGCTTTCTTT. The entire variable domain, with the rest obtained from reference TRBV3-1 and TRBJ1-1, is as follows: DTAVSQTPKYLVTQMGNDKSIKCEQNLGHDTMYWYKQDSKKFLKIMFSYNNKELIINETVPNRFSPKSPDKAHLNLHINSLELGDSAVYFCASSQVAGGTEAFFGQGTRLTVV.